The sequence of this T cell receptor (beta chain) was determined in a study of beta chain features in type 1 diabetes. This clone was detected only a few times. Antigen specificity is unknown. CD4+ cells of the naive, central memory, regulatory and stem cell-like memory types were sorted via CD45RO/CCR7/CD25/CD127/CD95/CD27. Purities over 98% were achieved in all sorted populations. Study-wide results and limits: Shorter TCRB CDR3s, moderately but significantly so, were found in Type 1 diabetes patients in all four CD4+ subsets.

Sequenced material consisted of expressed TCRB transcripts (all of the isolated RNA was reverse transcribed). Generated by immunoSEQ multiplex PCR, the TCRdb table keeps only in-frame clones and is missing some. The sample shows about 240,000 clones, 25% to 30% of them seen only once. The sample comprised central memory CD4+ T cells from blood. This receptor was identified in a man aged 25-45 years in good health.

For the CDR3, the DNA is TGTGCCAGCAGCCTCCAGGGGAGGGACGGCTATGGCTACACCTTC. It encodes CASSLQGRDGYGYTF. The chain uses TRBV7-9 and TRBJ1-2; possibly TRBD1 for D (6 bases). In germline, CDR1 is SEHNR, CDR2 FQNEAQ (reference sequence). This CDR3 contains 15 residues. The germline V and J ends were trimmed by 5 bases and 4 bases, with 17 bases remaining between them.